This TCR beta chain is drawn from a study of identifying expanded T cells in peripheral blood (dated by TCRdb to 2018 to 2020). General notes on the study: Four technical replicates, made by sequencing separate aliquots from the same pool of genomic DNA, were compared pairwise. Study-wide conclusions, independent of this receptor: Across all healthy-donor time intervals, the beta-binomial model significantly cut both the number of clones called differentially abundant and the false-positive rate. For all healthy donors, the variance in clone template counts between roughly 2-week samples rose significantly as total template count increased. The authors expected biological variance in healthy repertoires might increase further over much longer intervals such as months to years. The binomial model flagged around 1.2 differentially abundant clones between technical replicates but 15 to 17 over around 2 weeks and 19 to 20 over approximately four weeks.

Its CDR3 holds 15 amino acids, cysteine through phenylalanine. The entry retains the CDR3 DNA only, 45 bases that are in frame from base 1. V sheds 0 bases and J sheds 3 bases, leaving 13 bases between their ends. No immune events such as infections were documented for the healthy donors during the collection period. Blood repertoires from healthy donors were used as a training cohort for calibrating time-dependent variance in a beta-binomial model of differential abundance of T-cell clones. There were ten or so healthy donors in the training cohort, of whom 3 were female and 7 were male. On average the donors were around 41 years old, and their ages spanned roughly 29 to 64 years. Whole blood from each healthy donor was obtained from a commercial supplier and was collected at three time points about 15 days apart. For immunosequencing, genomic DNA was extracted from unsorted whole blood. Comments on this clone: The antigen this receptor binds is unknown. Base qualities are not at hand, and no much larger clone is one base apart.

TCRbeta CDR3 regions were profiled by bias-controlled multiplex PCR amplification of genomic DNA with the immunoSEQ Assay. The source study handled its data this way. To quantify the absolute abundance of each unique TCRbeta CDR3 region, the sequences were collapsed and filtered. Differential abundance was assessed using a binomial (Fisher-equivalent) model and a beta-binomial model in which time-dependent variance fitted from healthy donors was added. Any clone with fewer than 5 combined templates was excluded, and a clone was called differentially abundant if its Benjamini-Hochberg FDR was below 0.01. In the beta-binomial model, variance was expressed as a function of the total template count across the two samples, in the form v = (b*log(k)+a)^2. This immuneACCESS table, as held by TCRdb, lists in-frame sequences with V and J called but not all clones. Of the missing ones, under half trace to an unresolved V gene in checked studies; the others have no known cause. That table is the source of V, J and clone size, and D and trimming were worked out from the DNA. The table for this sample lists 60,000 to 70,000 clones; over 75% of them were counted only once. The ten largest clonotypes hold roughly 4.5% of the sample.

The V gene is TRBV5-3 and the J gene is TRBJ2-7; no D gene can be assigned with confidence. TRBV5-3 is annotated as an ORF whose role is uncertain. Sequenced input: blood. This TCR came from a person aged 18 to 75 in good health. The DNA is TGTGCCAGAAGCTTGGTAGGTCATGTTCACTACGAGCAGTACTTC. Its translation reads: CARSLVGHVHYEQYF.